The 32 T cell receptor beta chains presented below share a single source sample, sequenced in a study of blood T cell repertoires in COVID-19. The protocol was immunoSEQ multiplex PCR, while the TCRdb copy is restricted to in-frame clones and leaves out a portion. This table holds roughly 300,000 clones, more than 75% found once. Sequencing input: peripheral blood. These receptors were taken from a woman aged 45-65 years with acute or convalescent COVID-19.

This rearrangement joins TRBV7-2 to TRBJ2-7, with 7 positions matching TRBD2. The CDR3 consists of 14 residues. Germline V gene sequence: CDR1 SGHTA, CDR2 FQGNSA. The J segment lost 5 bases and the V segment lost 1 base, leaving 5 bases of the junction unmatched. The CDR3 loop reads CASSLGGRVDEQYF. CDR3 DNA: TGTGCCAGCAGCTTAGGCGGGAGAGTCGACGAGCAGTACTTC.

The chain employs TRBV6-2 or TRBV6-3 and TRBJ1-4; D is ambiguous. Trimming removed 3 bases from V and 5 bases from J, with 10 bases in between. Germline lookup yields CDR1 MNHEY and CDR2 SVGEGT. This CDR3 has 14 residues. The DNA for the CDR3 is TGTGCCAGCAGTTATCGGGGTAGGAATGAAAAACTGTTTTTT. This codes for CASSYRGRNEKLFF.

The V and J genes are TRBV5-1 and TRBJ2-1, with 13 bases aligning to TRBD2. V lost 2 bases, J lost 2 bases, and 1 base stayed unmatched. The CDR3 is 16 residues long. Germline V lookup: CDR1 SGHRS, CDR2 YFSETQ. The CDR3 DNA sequence: TGCGCCAGCAGCTTACTAGCGGGAGGGACCTACAATGAGCAGTTCTTC. Amino acid sequence: CASSLLAGGTYNEQFF.

The gene calls are TRBV5-1 and TRBJ1-2; 7 nucleotides agree with TRBD1. J lost 4 bases, V lost 2 bases, and 2 bases had no gene match. This CDR3 region has 13 residues. The germline V gene has CDR1 SGHRS and CDR2 YFSETQ. The CDR3 coding sequence is TGCGCCAGCAGCTTAACAGGGGCCTATGGCTACACCTTC. Its protein is CASSLTGAYGYTF.

The genes are TRBV18 and TRBJ2-1, with TRBD2 as a possible D gene (5 bases). The CDR3 runs to 14 residues. V lost 2 bases to trimming and J lost 2 bases, with 7 bases between them. Germline V gene sequence: CDR1 KGHSH, CDR2 LQKENI. The chain's CDR3 is CASSPSAAYNEQFF. The CDR3 DNA reads TGTGCCAGCTCACCATCAGCGGCCTACAATGAGCAGTTCTTC.

V is TRBV7-9 and J is TRBJ2-5; no firm D call. The germline V and J ends were trimmed by 0 bases and 5 bases, with 7 bases remaining between them. CDR3 length equals 13 residues. Germline assignment: CDR1 SEHNR and CDR2 FQNEAQ (reference sequence). The CDR3 sequence is CASSLASYETQYF. The CDR3, as DNA: TGTGCCAGCAGCTTAGCTAGCTACGAGACCCAGTACTTC.

The chain recombines TRBV6-5 with TRBJ1-5; 8 nucleotides match TRBD1. J was trimmed by 5 bases and V by 5 bases; bases with no gene match: 5. From germline, CDR1 is MNHEY and CDR2 SVGAGI. The CDR3 totals 14 residues. The CDR3 here is CASSTSGGDQPQHF. For the CDR3, the DNA is TGTGCCAGCAGTACTTCAGGGGGCGATCAGCCCCAGCATTTT.

This chain links TRBV4-3 with TRBJ2-1; D perhaps matches TRBD2 (6 bases). The germline CDR1 and CDR2 sequences are LGHNA and YSLEER. The CDR3 has 16 amino acids. V dropped 0 bases and J dropped 7 bases, with 16 bases sitting between them. CDR3 in amino acids: CASSQDFLREMNEQFF. DNA for the CDR3: TGCGCCAGCAGCCAAGACTTCTTACGGGAGATGAATGAGCAGTTCTTC.

This chain joins TRBV19 and TRBJ2-7, with a possible D match to TRBD2 (5 bases). CDR1 LNHDA and CDR2 SQIVND come from the germline V gene (reference sequence). The CDR3 covers 15 residues. Trimming left V 10 bases short and J 0 bases short, with 19 bases between. The CDR3, as DNA: TGTGCCACTTCCGACCCAGCGGCCAGCTCCTACGAGCAGTACTTC. Its protein is CATSDPAASSYEQYF.

The CDR3 loop reads CASSLDPARATNEKLFF. CDR3 bases: TGTGCCAGCAGCTTGGATCCCGCCAGGGCAACTAATGAAAAACTGTTTTTT. The rearrangement links TRBV7-2 to TRBJ1-4, with D possibly matching TRBD1 (5 bases). The CDR3 has 17 amino acids. The germline gives CDR1 SGHTA, CDR2 FQGNSA. V lost 3 bases and J lost 0, with 14 bases in between. The variable domain in full, with the rest retrieved from reference TRBV7-2 and TRBJ1-4, is GAGVSQSPSNKVTEKGKDVELRCDPISGHTALYWYRQSLGQGLEFLIYFQGNSAPDKSGLPSDRFSAERTGGSVSTLTIQRTQQEDSAVYLCASSLDPARATNEKLFFGSGTQLSVL.

The J gene is TRBJ2-2, the V gene TRBV7-2; the match to TRBD1 covers 11 bases. The CDR3 has 16 amino acids. V lost 5 bases and J lost 1; bases outside the gene matches: 3. Germline CDR1 SGHTA, CDR2 FQGNSA. The CDR3 reads CASSRTGGLNTGELFF. The CDR3 DNA follows: TGTGCCAGCAGCCGGACAGGGGGCCTGAACACCGGGGAGCTGTTTTTT.

The sample holds one count of this clone. The chain uses TRBV27 and TRBJ2-2; possibly TRBD2 for D (5 bases). The length of the CDR3 is 16 residues. The germline V and J ends were trimmed by 7 bases and 4 bases, with 19 bases remaining between them. CDR1 is MNHEY and CDR2 is SMNVEV in the germline V gene (reference sequence). CDR3 sequence (DNA): TGTGCCAGCACGCAAGCCTGGCAGGAGGCCACCGGGGAGCTGTTTTTT. Amino acids: CASTQAWQEATGELFF.

This clone appeared a single time. This chain connects TRBV9 to TRBJ2-1; D is unclear. This CDR3 contains 13 residues. Trimming left V 1 base short and J 5 bases short, with 7 bases between. CDR1 is SGDLS, CDR2 YYNGEE, per germline. CDR3 sequence reads: CASSVRVDNEQFF. The CDR3 region has the DNA TGTGCCAGCAGCGTACGGGTAGACAATGAGCAGTTCTTC.

This chain uses TRBV30 with TRBJ2-5, with TRBD1 matching over 10 bases. This CDR3 has 16 amino acids. Germline values: CDR1 GTSNPN, CDR2 SVGIG (reference sequence). The junction had 12 bases not matched to a gene; V was cut back by 3 bases and J by 5 bases. CDR3 DNA sequence: TGTGCCTGGAGCTTGGGACAGGGGAAAGGCTATGAGACCCAGTACTTC. Residues: CAWSLGQGKGYETQYF.

The chain couples TRBV7-3 to TRBJ1-6; D is uncertain. Per the germline V gene, CDR1 is SGHTA and CDR2 is FQGTGA. The germline V and J ends were trimmed by 5 bases and 3 bases, with 8 bases remaining between them. This CDR3 has 14 residues. The CDR3 DNA reads TGTGCCAGCAGCCCAACGGGCTATAATTCACCCCTCCACTTT. This gives the protein CASSPTGYNSPLHF.

This clone occurred once. The chain links TRBV28 to TRBJ1-1, with 7 bases matching TRBD1. J was trimmed by 1 base and V by 1 base; bases with no gene match: 3. The germline gives CDR1 MDHEN, CDR2 SYDVKM. The CDR3 spans 15 residues. CDR3 nucleotides: TGTGCCAGCAGTTTATCCCGGACAGGGAACACTGAAGCTTTCTTT. Protein product: CASSLSRTGNTEAFF.

This clone was recorded only once. The genes are TRBV18 and TRBJ2-7, with D perhaps TRBD2 (5 bases). This CDR3 is built from 16 residues. From germline, CDR1 is KGHSH and CDR2 LQKENI. V was clipped by 3 bases and J by 3 bases, with 18 bases between them. CDR3 region: CASSPKMRALLYEQYF. The CDR3 DNA follows: TGTGCCAGCTCACCCAAAATGAGGGCCCTACTCTACGAGCAGTACTTC. The full variable domain, completed using reference TRBV18 and TRBJ2-7, is NAGVMQNPRHLVRRRGQEARLRCSPMKGHSHVYWYRQLPEEGLKFMVYLQKENIIDESGMPKERFSAEFPKEGPSILRIQQVVRGDSAAYFCASSPKMRALLYEQYFGPGTRLTVT.

This chain joins TRBV5-4 and TRBJ2-5, with D possibly matching TRBD1 (6 bases). This CDR3 has 14 residues. Germline-derived CDR1 and CDR2 are SGHNT and YYREEE (reference sequence). The ends were cut back, 1 base at V and 3 bases at J, with 10 bases in the middle. CDR3 residues: CASSLLPGEETQYF. The DNA for the CDR3 is TGTGCCAGCAGCTTGTTGCCAGGGGAAGAGACCCAGTACTTC.

A single count supports this clone. The gene calls are TRBV19 and TRBJ1-2; perhaps TRBD1 as D (6 bases). Trimming removed 5 bases at V and 3 bases at J, with 19 bases between. Germline V gene sequence: CDR1 LNHDA, CDR2 SQIVND (reference sequence). The CDR3 loop spans 16 amino acids. CDR3 protein: CASSPPAGAVDYGYTF. In nucleotides, the CDR3 is TGTGCCAGTAGTCCCCCCGCGGGGGCGGTCGACTATGGCTACACCTTC.

This rearrangement joins TRBV19 to TRBJ2-4; D call uncertain. The CDR3 is made up of 11 amino acids. Germline loops: CDR1 LNHDA, CDR2 SQIVND (reference sequence). V was pared by 6 bases and J by 4 bases, with 4 bases between. The CDR3 is CASRTKNIQYF. CDR3 DNA: TGTGCCAGTAGGACAAAAAACATTCAGTACTTC.

This clone was counted a few times. This chain links TRBV4-1 with TRBJ2-2; possibly TRBD1 for D (6 bases). CDR3 size: 19 residues. From germline, CDR1 is MGHRA and CDR2 YSYEKL. V lost 0 bases and J 0 bases, leaving 17 bases between the germline ends. CDR3 nucleotide sequence: TGCGCCAGCAGCCAAGATCCACAGGGCACTTTCTCGAACACCGGGGAGCTGTTTTTT. Translating it yields CASSQDPQGTFSNTGELFF.

This chain uses TRBV7-9 with TRBJ2-7, with D perhaps TRBD2 (5 bases). The CDR3 consists of 13 residues. Germline lookup yields CDR1 SEHNR and CDR2 FQNEAQ (reference sequence). V lost 5 bases and J lost 5, with 13 bases in between. The CDR3: CASSQSGPDEQYF. DNA of the CDR3: TGTGCCAGCAGCCAGAGCGGCCCAGACGAGCAGTACTTC.

This clone was counted a single time. This chain connects TRBV11-3 to TRBJ1-2; D may be TRBD1 (6 bases). V gave up 1 base and J gave up 8 bases, with 11 bases separating them. Germline lookup yields CDR1 SGHNT and CDR2 YENEEA. CDR3 length: 13 amino acids. CDR3 nucleotides: TGTGCCAGCAGCTTAGCAGGGGAAGACGGCTACACCTTC. Encoded protein: CASSLAGEDGYTF.

CDR3 sequence reads: CASSEREYSDEQFF. CDR3 nucleotides: TGTGCCAGCAGCGAGCGGGAATATTCGGATGAGCAGTTCTTC. This rearrangement joins TRBV7-2 to TRBJ2-1; 7 bases align to TRBD2. The trim removed 5 bases at V and 8 bases at J, leaving 9 bases unmatched. Germline CDR1 reads SGHTA; CDR2 reads FQGNSA. The CDR3 has 14 residues. Together with reference TRBV7-2 and TRBJ2-1, the CDR3 gives the full variable domain: GAGVSQSPSNKVTEKGKDVELRCDPISGHTALYWYRQSLGQGLEFLIYFQGNSAPDKSGLPSDRFSAERTGGSVSTLTIQRTQQEDSAVYLCASSEREYSDEQFFGPGTRLTVL.

The gene calls are TRBV6-2 or TRBV6-3 and TRBJ1-5; no definite D call. The germline CDR1 and CDR2 sequences are MNHEY and SVGEGT. The CDR3 runs 15 residues. Trimming cost V 2 bases and J 4 bases, with 12 bases left between them. The CDR3 DNA sequence: TGTGCCAGCAGTTACGTACAGACCTTGAATCAGCCCCAGCATTTT. Protein sequence: CASSYVQTLNQPQHF.

The CDR3 bases are TGTGCCTGGATCCCTAGCGGGAGCTATTTCTTC. Amino acid sequence: CAWIPSGSYFF. V usage is TRBV30 and J usage is TRBJ2-1; TRBD2 matches 10 bases. Germline-derived CDR1 and CDR2 are GTSNPN and SVGIG (reference sequence). This CDR3 spans 11 amino acids. The J segment lost 16 bases and the V segment lost 4 bases, leaving 7 bases of the junction unmatched.

The chain uses TRBV7-3 and TRBJ2-2; TRBD1 is a possible D gene (7 bases). The CDR3 runs 16 residues. Germline lookup yields CDR1 SGHTA and CDR2 FQGTGA. V was clipped by 3 bases and J by 4 bases, with 15 bases between them. The CDR3 sequence: CASSFGGGTSTGELFF. The CDR3 DNA is TGTGCCAGCAGCTTCGGAGGGGGCACAAGCACCGGGGAGCTGTTTTTT.

CDR3 DNA sequence: TGTGCCAGCAGCTTGGAGCGGGGTTCCTACGAGCAGTACTTC. It yields the protein CASSLERGSYEQYF. The chain links TRBV7-6 to TRBJ2-7; 7 bases map to TRBD2. The V gene's germline CDR1 is SGHVS and CDR2 FNYEAQ. The junction had 3 bases not matched to a gene; V was cut back by 3 bases and J by 1 base. The CDR3 runs 14 residues. The whole variable domain, remainder taken from reference TRBV7-6 and TRBJ2-7, is GAGVSQSPRYKVTKRGQDVALRCDPISGHVSLYWYRQALGQGPEFLTYFNYEAQQDKSGLPNDRFSAERPEGSISTLTIQRTEQRDSAMYRCASSLERGSYEQYFGPGTRLTVT.

In this sample, this clone turned up once. The rearrangement uses TRBV24-1 and TRBJ2-2; 14 positions match TRBD2. Germline V gene lookup returns CDR1 KGHDR and CDR2 SFDVKD. With V trimmed by 3 bases and J by 7 bases, 6 bases remained unmatched. The CDR3 extends over 17 amino acids. The CDR3 sequence: CATSDPTSGRVGGELFF. CDR3 DNA sequence: TGTGCCACCAGTGATCCGACTAGCGGGAGGGTTGGCGGGGAGCTGTTTTTT.

This clone was observed once. The chain joins TRBV3-1 (or the pseudogene TRBV3-2) to TRBJ2-5, with D perhaps matching TRBD2 (5 bases). The CDR3 loop spans 16 amino acids. CDR1 is LGHDT, CDR2 YNNKEL, per germline (reference sequence). V was clipped by 3 bases and J by 7 bases, with 21 bases between them. Written as DNA, the CDR3 is TGTGCCAGCAGCCAGGATCCGGTGAGGGCCGCGGGGACCCAGTACTTC. This translates into CASSQDPVRAAGTQYF.

This clone was recorded only once. The rearrangement joins TRBV5-1 to TRBJ2-7; 11 bases are a match to TRBD2. The V gene end was trimmed by 1 base and the J gene end by 0 bases; junction bases not matched to a gene: 0. This CDR3 contains 15 residues. CDR1 and CDR2 from the germline V gene are SGHRS and YFSETQ. CDR3 in DNA: TGCGCCAGCAGCTTGACTAGCGGGAGCTCCTACGAGCAGTACTTC. It is translated as CASSLTSGSSYEQYF.

The V call is TRBV9, the J call TRBJ2-2; D is possibly TRBD1 (6 bases). The CDR3 is made up of 16 amino acids. Germline-derived CDR1 and CDR2 are SGDLS and YYNGEE. Deletions cut 0 bases from V and 7 bases from J, with 16 bases between. CDR3 protein: CASSVARGRMDGELFF. CDR3 in DNA: TGTGCCAGCAGCGTAGCCAGGGGAAGGATGGACGGGGAGCTGTTTTTT.